This is a list of T cell receptor beta chains from one sample in a study of OX40 agonist ivuxolimab in advanced cancers. Clones were read by immunoSEQ multiplex PCR, and TCRdb kept only the in-frame ones, dropping some. Of some 45,000 clones listed, approximately 83% are singletons. Here the sequenced sample was CD4+ or CD8+ T cells sorted from blood, taken in a trial of the OX40 agonist ivuxolimab. These receptors were obtained from an adult with an advanced solid tumor such as melanoma, head and neck, liver or kidney cancer. CDR3s include the opening cysteine and the closing phenylalanine or tryptophan. Fields, in order: J gene, D gene, clone size, V gene, CDR3 DNA, CDR3 protein. The D gene is left open where the match is weak. The listing skips clone size in some rows; elsewhere it reads once, few, many or a size class.

TRBJ2-7,TRBD1,few,TRBV19,TGTGCCAGTAGGCCCGACCGGGACAGGGTTGGGCGGTGGTACTTC,CASRPDRDRVGRWYF
TRBJ2-3,.,.,TRBV27,TGTGCCAGCAGTTTAGACGGCAGGGCCCCAGATACGCAGTATTTT,CASSLDGRAPDTQYF
TRBJ2-2,.,once,TRBV6-5,TGTGCCAGCACCGAGACAGACACCGGGGAGCTGTTTTTT,CASTETDTGELFF
TRBJ1-6,.,.,TRBV23-1,TGCGCCAGCAGTCACTCCCAGTGGGGGTCCGAGAATTCACCCCTCCACTTT,CASSHSQWGSENSPLHF
TRBJ2-2,.,.,TRBV6-1,TGTGCCAGCAGCCTGGGACAAGCTACCGGGGAGCTGTTTTTT,CASSLGQATGELFF
TRBJ2-7,.,.,TRBV2,TGTGCCAGCAGGGAGAGAACCACCTACGAGCAGTACTTC,CASRERTTYEQYF
TRBJ2-6,.,.,TRBV5-4,TGTGCCAGCAGCCAGCAGTACTCTGGGGCCAACGTCCTGACTTTC,CASSQQYSGANVLTF
TRBJ2-5,.,.,TRBV6-1,TGTGCCAGCAGAGGGGATCGAGGAGAGACCCAGTACTTC,CASRGDRGETQYF
TRBJ2-5,.,.,TRBV10-1,TGCGCCAGCAGTGAGGAAGAACAAGAGACCCAGTACTTC,CASSEEEQETQYF
TRBJ2-3,.,.,TRBV4-2,TGTGCCAGCAGCCAAGTGGTTGCTAGCACAGATACGCAGTATTTT,CASSQVVASTDTQYF